This is a list of T cell receptor beta chains from one sample in a study of radiotherapy plus CTLA-4 blockade in lung cancer. The table came from immunoSEQ multiplex PCR; TCRdb's copy has only in-frame clones and leaves some out. In the table there are about 45,000 clones, roughly 65% of which are singletons. The specimen was peripheral blood, collected from a patient treated with radiotherapy plus ipilimumab. The receptors originated from a human donor with non-small cell lung cancer who had a partial response to radiotherapy plus ipilimumab. Each CDR3 is given with its conserved first and last residue. D genes are given only for firm matches. The size entry is marked missing in some rows and otherwise reads once, few, many or a size class.

size: few; J: TRBJ2-3; V: TRBV4-2; D: TRBD1; CDR3: CASSQLGGRGTQYF; DNA: TGTGCCAGCAGCCAATTAGGGGGCAGGGGTACGCAGTATTTT
size: once; J: TRBJ1-2; V: TRBV5-1; D: .; CDR3: CASSLVLGLGAEYGYTF; DNA: TGCGCCAGCAGCTTGGTGTTAGGGCTGGGGGCGGAATATGGCTACACCTTC
size: few; J: TRBJ1-1; V: TRBV6-6; D: TRBD1; CDR3: CASSYGGGGTEAFF; DNA: TGTGCCAGCAGTTACGGAGGGGGCGGCACTGAAGCTTTCTTT
size: .; J: TRBJ1-2; V: TRBV27; D: .; CDR3: CASSLYAGASSGYTF; DNA: TGTGCCAGCAGTTTATATGCAGGGGCGTCGTCTGGCTACACCTTC
size: .; J: TRBJ2-7; V: TRBV5-5; D: .; CDR3: CASSLFAGDYEQYF; DNA: TGTGCCAGCAGCTTGTTCGCAGGGGACTACGAGCAGTACTTC
size: few; J: TRBJ2-3; V: TRBV18; D: TRBD2; CDR3: CASSPAAGGTDTQYF; DNA: TGTGCCAGCTCACCGGCCGCGGGAGGGACAGATACGCAGTATTTT
size: many; J: TRBJ1-5; V: TRBV9; D: .; CDR3: CASSGGGSNQPQHF; DNA: TGTGCCAGCAGCGGAGGGGGTAGCAATCAGCCCCAGCATTTT
size: .; J: TRBJ1-5; V: TRBV9; D: TRBD1; CDR3: CASSVSGTGDQPQHF; DNA: TGTGCCAGCAGCGTTTCCGGGACAGGGGACCAGCCCCAGCATTTT
size: .; J: TRBJ2-7; V: TRBV5-5; D: TRBD1; CDR3: CASSPTPGQGAYEQYF; DNA: TGTGCCAGCAGCCCAACACCGGGACAGGGGGCCTACGAGCAGTACTTC
size: .; J: TRBJ2-2; V: TRBV6-5; D: .; CDR3: CASSYFRGTGELFF; DNA: TGTGCCAGCAGTTACTTTAGGGGAACCGGGGAGCTGTTTTTT
size: .; J: TRBJ2-7; V: TRBV28; D: TRBD2; CDR3: CASQTSGRISEQYF; DNA: TGTGCCAGCCAGACTAGCGGGAGGATTAGCGAGCAGTACTTC
size: .; J: TRBJ1-1; V: TRBV6-5; D: .; CDR3: CASSSDSTEAFF; DNA: TGTGCCAGCAGCTCAGACAGCACTGAAGCTTTCTTT
size: few; J: TRBJ1-6; V: TRBV5-6; D: .; CDR3: CASSFGTSYNSPLHF; DNA: TGTGCCAGCAGCTTTGGGACAAGCTATAATTCACCCCTCCACTTT
size: .; J: TRBJ2-2; V: TRBV9; D: .; CDR3: CASTDTTNTGELFF; DNA: TGTGCCAGCACCGACACAACGAACACCGGGGAGCTGTTTTTT
size: .; J: TRBJ1-5; V: TRBV18; D: .; CDR3: CASSREGLGNQPQHF; DNA: TGTGCCAGCTCAAGGGAGGGGCTTGGCAATCAGCCCCAGCATTTT
size: .; J: TRBJ2-1; V: TRBV5-4; D: TRBD2; CDR3: CASSLVLAGDNEQFF; DNA: TGTGCCAGCAGCTTGGTCCTAGCGGGAGACAATGAGCAGTTCTTC
size: .; J: TRBJ1-4; V: TRBV2; D: TRBD1; CDR3: CASNPGQGAAAGKF; DNA: TGTGCCAGCAACCCAGGACAGGGGGCGGCCGCCGGGAAGTTT
size: .; J: TRBJ1-6; V: TRBV30; D: .; CDR3: CAWSAFDNSPLHF; DNA: TGTGCCTGGAGTGCATTTGATAATTCACCCCTCCACTTT
size: .; J: TRBJ2-5; V: TRBV9; D: .; CDR3: CASSVGRRGETQYF; DNA: TGTGCCAGCAGCGTGGGCAGGAGGGGAGAGACCCAGTACTTC
size: .; J: TRBJ2-3; V: TRBV9; D: .; CDR3: CASSKEGLVDTQYF; DNA: TGTGCCAGCAGTAAGGAGGGCCTCGTAGATACGCAGTATTTT
size: .; J: TRBJ2-7; V: TRBV7-8; D: .; CDR3: CASSLAWGQSSYEQYF; DNA: TGTGCCAGCAGCTTAGCTTGGGGGCAGAGCTCCTACGAGCAGTACTTC
size: .; J: TRBJ2-7; V: TRBV5-1; D: TRBD1; CDR3: CASSRTGGSPEQYF; DNA: TGCGCCAGCAGCCGGACAGGGGGCTCTCCCGAGCAGTACTTC
size: once; J: TRBJ2-7; V: TRBV7-2; D: TRBD2; CDR3: CASSLGRTRGEQYF; DNA: TGTGCCAGCAGCTTGGGTCGGACTAGGGGCGAGCAGTACTTC
size: .; J: TRBJ1-6; V: TRBV30; D: .; CDR3: CAADSSSYNSPLHF; DNA: TGTGCAGCGGACAGCAGCTCCTATAATTCACCCCTCCACTTT
size: .; J: TRBJ2-1; V: TRBV19; D: .; CDR3: CASSKLGVVNEQFF; DNA: TGTGCCAGTTCCAAACTAGGAGTGGTAAATGAGCAGTTCTTC
size: .; J: TRBJ1-5; V: TRBV18; D: .; CDR3: CASSSTGLGQPQHF; DNA: TGTGCCAGCTCGTCTACAGGGCTGGGCCAGCCCCAGCATTTT
size: .; J: TRBJ1-2; V: TRBV6-5; D: TRBD1; CDR3: CASSVDRGNYGYTF; DNA: TGTGCCAGCAGTGTCGACAGGGGGAACTATGGCTACACCTTC
size: .; J: TRBJ2-1; V: TRBV7-7; D: TRBD2; CDR3: CASSINGGAYNEQFF; DNA: TGTGCTAGCAGCATAAACGGGGGGGCCTACAATGAGCAGTTCTTC
size: .; J: TRBJ2-6; V: TRBV7-2; D: TRBD2; CDR3: CASSTSGGTGANVLTF; DNA: TGTGCCAGCAGCACTAGCGGGGGGACTGGGGCCAACGTCCTGACTTTC
size: once; J: TRBJ2-1; V: TRBV5-4; D: TRBD2; CDR3: CASSLGAGGYNEQFF; DNA: TGTGCCAGCAGCTTGGGGGCGGGAGGGTACAATGAGCAGTTCTTC
size: once; J: TRBJ1-2; V: TRBV6-6; D: .; CDR3: CASSPGFNYGYTF; DNA: TGTGCCAGCAGCCCCGGTTTTAACTATGGCTACACCTTC
size: .; J: TRBJ2-2; V: TRBV10-3; D: TRBD1; CDR3: CAMGQGTGELFF; DNA: TGTGCCATGGGACAGGGGACCGGGGAGCTGTTTTTT
size: .; J: TRBJ2-3; V: TRBV21-1; D: .; CDR3: CASSKGKRGARPDTQYF; DNA: TGTGCCAGCAGCAAAGGTAAGCGGGGGGCCCGACCCGATACGCAGTATTTT
size: .; J: TRBJ1-1; V: TRBV4-3; D: .; CDR3: CASSQDLTGTAFF; DNA: TGCGCCAGCAGCCAAGACTTGACAGGTACGGCTTTCTTT
size: .; J: TRBJ1-3; V: TRBV6-1; D: .; CDR3: CASRSLGAGNTIYF; DNA: TGTGCCAGCAGGAGTCTGGGAGCTGGAAACACCATATATTTT
size: .; J: TRBJ1-2; V: TRBV5-1; D: .; CDR3: CASSGGAGINYGYTF; DNA: TGCGCCAGCAGCGGGGGGGCCGGCATTAACTATGGCTACACCTTC
size: few; J: TRBJ2-5; V: TRBV12-5; D: TRBD2; CDR3: CASGLSGGFVTQYF; DNA: TGTGCTAGTGGTTTGAGCGGGGGTTTTGTGACCCAGTACTTC
size: .; J: TRBJ2-3; V: TRBV7-8; D: .; CDR3: CASSPRAGLVTDTQYF; DNA: TGTGCCAGCAGTCCACGCGCAGGATTAGTCACAGATACGCAGTATTTT
size: .; J: TRBJ1-2; V: TRBV5-6; D: .; CDR3: CASSPDPGWGYTF; DNA: TGTGCCAGCAGTCCCGACCCCGGGTGGGGCTACACCTTC
size: .; J: TRBJ1-1; V: TRBV18; D: .; CDR3: CASSRGTMDTEAFF; DNA: TGTGCCAGCTCACGAGGGACTATGGACACTGAAGCTTTCTTT
size: .; J: TRBJ1-1; V: TRBV6-1; D: .; CDR3: CASSRGGLGTEAFF; DNA: TGTGCCAGCAGCCGCGGGGGGTTGGGCACTGAAGCTTTCTTT
size: .; J: TRBJ1-1; V: TRBV7-8; D: TRBD1; CDR3: CASSLMVTGRRKFDTEAFF; DNA: TGTGCCAGCAGCTTAATGGTGACAGGGCGGAGGAAATTTGACACTGAAGCTTTCTTT
size: .; J: TRBJ2-2; V: TRBV19; D: TRBD2; CDR3: CASSGLAAFTNTGELFF; DNA: TGTGCCAGTTCGGGACTAGCGGCCTTTACGAACACCGGGGAGCTGTTTTTT
size: .; J: TRBJ1-1; V: TRBV16; D: TRBD1; CDR3: CASSHPDRGWTEAFF; DNA: TGTGCCAGCAGCCATCCTGACAGGGGGTGGACTGAAGCTTTCTTT
size: .; J: TRBJ1-1; V: TRBV4-1; D: .; CDR3: CASSQWGGGQLEAFF; DNA: TGCGCCAGCAGCCAATGGGGAGGAGGACAACTCGAAGCTTTCTTT
size: .; J: TRBJ1-2; V: TRBV7-2; D: TRBD1; CDR3: CASSLQQGVYYGYTF; DNA: TGTGCCAGCAGCTTACAACAGGGGGTTTACTATGGCTACACCTTC
size: .; J: TRBJ2-7; V: TRBV6-5; D: .; CDR3: CASSYSTSSYEQYF; DNA: TGTGCCAGCAGTTACTCGACTAGTAGCTACGAGCAGTACTTC
size: few; J: TRBJ2-1; V: TRBV7-3; D: TRBD2; CDR3: CASSLGGGRGDEQFF; DNA: TGTGCCAGCAGCTTAGGGGGGGGGAGAGGGGATGAGCAGTTCTTC
size: .; J: TRBJ2-7; V: TRBV19; D: .; CDR3: CASSMTQGYEQYF; DNA: TGTGCCAGTAGTATGACCCAGGGCTACGAGCAGTACTTC
size: .; J: TRBJ1-6; V: TRBV4-1; D: TRBD1; CDR3: CASSQGFGQGSSPLHF; DNA: TGCGCCAGCAGCCAAGGGTTCGGACAGGGATCTTCACCCCTCCACTTT
size: .; J: TRBJ2-3; V: TRBV30; D: TRBD1; CDR3: CAWSLGGHTDTQYF; DNA: TGTGCCTGGAGTTTAGGGGGCCACACAGATACGCAGTATTTT
size: few; J: TRBJ2-3; V: TRBV6-5; D: TRBD2; CDR3: CASSYSAGGADTQYF; DNA: TGTGCCAGCAGTTACTCGGCCGGGGGGGCAGATACGCAGTATTTT